The T cell receptor (beta chain) described here comes from a study of post-analysis software for immune sequencing data. About the research overall: As for disease course, relapsing-remitting, secondary progressive and progressive-relapsing multiple sclerosis were all included.

V was trimmed by 6 bases and J by 4 bases, leaving 13 bases between them. The CDR3 length is 14 residues. Germline V gene lookup returns CDR1 SGHVS and CDR2 FNYEAQ. Unique molecular identifiers were present in the TCR beta cDNA libraries. The yield from roughly 1 to 10 million T cells was approximately 500,000 cDNA molecules in total. A single record per CDR3 protein comes from TCRdb applying MiXCR to the PCR reads. This sample has about 260,000 distinct CDR3 sequences, with 30% to 45% found just once. Regarding the study as a whole: Patients had higher frequencies than controls of about five TRBV segments, including TRBV5-6, TRBV5-1 and TRBV20-1. A significant reduction in normalized Chao1 diversity was observed in multiple sclerosis patients versus controls.

Concerning this clonotype itself: The antigen is undetermined.

V usage is TRBV7-6 and J usage is TRBJ1-3; D perhaps matches TRBD1 (5 bases). The clonotype originates from a girl aged 5-17 years with multiple sclerosis. The sequencing sample was made of blood. The CDR3 spells CASSPVGRGNTIYF. The CDR3 DNA reads as TGTGCCAGCAGTCCCGTGGGGCGAGGAAACACCATATATTTT.